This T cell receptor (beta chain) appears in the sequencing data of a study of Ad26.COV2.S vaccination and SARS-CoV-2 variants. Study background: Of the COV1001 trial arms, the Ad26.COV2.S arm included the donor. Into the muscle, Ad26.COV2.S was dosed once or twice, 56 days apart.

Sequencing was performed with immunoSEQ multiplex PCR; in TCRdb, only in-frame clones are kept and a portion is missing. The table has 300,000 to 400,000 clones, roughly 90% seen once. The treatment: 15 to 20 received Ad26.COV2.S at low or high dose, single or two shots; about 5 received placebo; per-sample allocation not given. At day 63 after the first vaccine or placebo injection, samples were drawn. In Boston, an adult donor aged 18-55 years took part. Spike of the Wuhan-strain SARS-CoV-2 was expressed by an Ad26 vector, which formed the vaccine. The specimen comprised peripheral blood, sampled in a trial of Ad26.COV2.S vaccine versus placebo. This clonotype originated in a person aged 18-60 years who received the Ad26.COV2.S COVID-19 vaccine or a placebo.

CDR3 residues: CASSLKGGTAYYEQYF. CDR3 in DNA: TGTGCCAGCTCACTAAAAGGCGGGACAGCTTACTACGAGCAGTACTTC. V is TRBV18 and J is TRBJ2-7, with D tentatively TRBD1 (7 bases). Germline CDR1 reads KGHSH; CDR2 reads LQKENI. The CDR3 length is 16 residues. V dropped 4 bases and J dropped 3 bases, with 19 bases sitting between them.